This T cell receptor beta chain was sequenced during a study of T cell responses to AZD1222 COVID-19 vaccine. CDR1 is SGDLS, CDR2 YYNGEE, per germline. V was pared by 0 bases and J by 0 bases, with 7 bases between. The CDR3 runs 15 residues. The protocol was immunoSEQ multiplex PCR, while the TCRdb copy is restricted to in-frame clones and leaves out a portion. The sample records about 130,000 clones, roughly 90% being singletons. This TCR derives from an adult in good health. The V and J genes are TRBV9 and TRBJ2-1; D unclear. Sequences were derived from peripheral blood, sampled on day 0 of AZD1222 vaccination. The CDR3 DNA sequence: TGTGCCAGCAGCGTAGAGCCTATCTCCTACAATGAGCAGTTCTTC. It translates to CASSVEPISYNEQFF.